What follows describes a single T cell receptor (beta chain). Its antigen is unknown. These data originate in a study of glioma-infiltrating T cells after dendritic cell vaccination. The wider study: Samples are from glioblastoma patients in Phase I and II dendritic cell vaccine trials. Between about 2003 and 2013, patients got autologous tumor lysate-pulsed dendritic cell vaccines. At biweekly intervals, patients got three intradermal dendritic cell vaccine injections. General study findings and limits: Higher pretreatment TIL content predicted longer progression-free time and survival.

This CDR3 comprises 16 residues. Between the trimmed V and J ends, which lost 1 base and 3 bases, there was a span of 15 bases. From germline, CDR1 is MGHRA and CDR2 YSYEKL. Using immunoSEQ multiplex PCR, the repertoire was profiled, and TCRdb retains in-frame clones only, with some absent. Of 85,000 to 110,000 clones in the sample, more than 80% were seen once. The V and J genes are TRBV4-1 and TRBJ1-1; D ambiguous. The receptor was isolated from a human donor with glioblastoma. The sequenced sample was blood, obtained before dendritic cell vaccination. The CDR3 nucleotides are TGCGCCAGCAGCCAAGTGGTGAACAGTTACTACACTGAAGCTTTCTTT. Translating gives CASSQVVNSYYTEAFF.